These 16 T cell receptor beta chains originate from one sample sequenced in a study of T cell clonality in common variable immunodeficiency. TCRdb's copy holds only in-frame clones and misses some; the assay was immunoSEQ multiplex PCR. The data show about 39,000 clones, with none appearing a single time. Sequencing was carried out using peripheral blood mononuclear cells. The receptor set was obtained from a person aged 18 to 70 in good health.

This clone was detected many times. Germline is not matched at one junction end, which may reflect a read error. The read ends 3 residues shy of where the CDR3 ends; the end is completed using the germline J gene. The gene calls are TRBV28 and TRBJ2-7; a weak D match, TRBD1 (6 bases). This CDR3 has 15 amino acids. CDR1 is MDHEN and CDR2 is SYDVKM in the germline V gene. CDR3 sequence reads: CASSFLGTSHYEQYF. The sequenced CDR3 bases are TGCGCCAGCAGTTTCCTTGGGACATCCCACTACGAG.

This clone was observed many times. The read finishes 3 residues shy of the CDR3 end, and the germline J gene is used to complete it. The chain has TRBV24-1 and TRBJ2-1, with D uncertain. The CDR3 totals 14 residues. Germline loops: CDR1 KGHDR, CDR2 SFDVKD. V was shortened by 5 bases and J by 0 bases, with 7 bases between the two germline ends. CDR3 amino acids: CATSGSDSYNEQFF. The covered CDR3 bases are TGTGCCACCAGTGGCAGTGACTCCTACAATGAG.

This clone has ten or more counts. CDR3 DNA (partial): TGCAGTGCTTCCCTAGCGGGAGAAACAGATACG. Translating it yields CSASLAGETDT. In full, the CDR3 reads CSASLAGETDTQYF. The rearrangement links TRBV20-1 to TRBJ2-3; 10 bases agree with TRBD2. The sequenced fragment ends 3 residues before the CDR3 boundary, so the rest is inferred from the germline J gene. J gave up 3 bases and V 5 bases, and 5 bases lay outside the gene matches. Germline loops: CDR1 DFQATT, CDR2 SNEGSKA (reference sequence). This CDR3 is built from 14 residues.

This clone was recorded at least ten times. Read data end 3 residues before the CDR3 end; the end is taken from the germline J gene. The chain carries TRBV29-1 and TRBJ1-6; 9 nucleotides align to TRBD1. CDR3 length equals 13 residues. In germline, CDR1 is SQVTM, CDR2 ANQGSEA. The V segment lost 4 bases and the J segment 10 bases; nucleotides outside the gene matches: 5. CDR3 DNA (partial): TGCAGCGTTGGGGGACAGGGCGGCTCACCC. Translating it yields CSVGGQGGSP. Given in full, the CDR3 is CSVGGQGGSPLHF.

There are many counts of this clone. The read ends 3 residues shy of where the CDR3 ends; the end is completed using the germline J gene. V is TRBV20-1 and J is TRBJ2-7; 9 positions match TRBD2. Germline lookup yields CDR1 DFQATT and CDR2 SNEGSKA (reference sequence). V dropped 2 bases and J dropped 0; count of bases not matched to a gene: 5. This CDR3 is built from 15 residues. The CDR3: CSARNLAGTSYEQYF. Partial CDR3 DNA: TGCAGTGCTAGAAATCTAGCGGGGACCTCCTACGAG.

This clone showed up many times. With the read ending 3 residues before the CDR3 end, the germline J gene is used to fill in that end. V and J are TRBV28 and TRBJ2-1, with 9 bases matching TRBD2. With V trimmed by 7 bases and J by 7 bases, 14 bases remained unmatched. In germline, CDR1 is MDHEN, CDR2 SYDVKM. The length of the CDR3 is 16 residues. CDR3 region: CASTPGRLAGWNEQFF. Partial CDR3 DNA: TGTGCCAGCACCCCCGGGAGGCTAGCGGGATGGAATGAG.

This clone has only a few counts. The read terminates 3 residues ahead of where the CDR3 ends, so the germline J gene completes it. J is TRBJ2-7 and V is TRBV7-9, with 9 bases lining up with TRBD1. This CDR3 has 13 amino acids. Trimming at V came to 8 bases and at J to 6 bases, leaving 8 bases not matched to a gene. Germline CDR1 and CDR2: SEHNR and FQNEAQ (reference sequence). The CDR3: CASVRGQGGEQYF. The CDR3 bases that were read are TGTGCCAGCGTTAGGGGACAGGGCGGCGAG.

This clone was seen ten or more times. The read ends 3 residues shy of where the CDR3 ends; the end is completed using the germline J gene. The chain employs TRBV7-9 and TRBJ2-7, with D maybe TRBD2 (6 bases). The CDR3 totals 12 residues. V dropped 7 bases and J dropped 3 bases, with 10 bases sitting between them. Germline CDR1 reads SEHNR; CDR2 reads FQNEAQ (reference sequence). Partial CDR3 DNA: TGTGCCAGCACCTTTAGCGGCTACGAG. Translated, it gives CASTFSGYE. In full, the CDR3 is CASTFSGYEQYF. Full variable domain (outside the CDR3, taken from reference TRBV7-9 and TRBJ2-7): DTGVSQNPRHKITKRGQNVTFRCDPISEHNRLYWYRQTLGQGPEFLTYFQNEAQLEKSRLLSDRFSAERPKGSFSTLEIQRTEQGDSAMYLCASTFSGYEQYFGPGTRLTVT.

This clone occurred many times. The read ends 3 residues before the CDR3 terminus; that terminus is restored from the germline J gene. V gene TRBV11-2 combines with J gene TRBJ1-2; a weak D match, TRBD1 (6 bases). Germline loops: CDR1 SGHAT, CDR2 FQNNGV. V lost 0 bases, J lost 7 bases, and 12 bases lay in between. The CDR3 contains 14 residues. The CDR3 DNA, read in part, is TGTGCCAGCAGCTTAGACAGGGGATCTGGTGGC. Translation gives CASSLDRGSGG. The whole CDR3 protein is CASSLDRGSGGYTF. Variable domain in full (rest from reference TRBV11-2 and TRBJ1-2): EAGVAQSPRYKIIEKRQSVAFWCNPISGHATLYWYQQILGQGPKLLIQFQNNGVVDDSQLPKDRFSAERLKGVDSTLKIQPAKLEDSAVYLCASSLDRGSGGYTFGSGTRLTVV.

This clone appeared many times. Sequencing ends 3 residues short of the CDR3 end; the germline J gene provides the rest. The chain carries TRBV4-2 and TRBJ2-3; 10 bases agree with TRBD2. Germline CDR1 is LGHNA and CDR2 is YNFKEQ. The CDR3 length is 17 residues. The CDR3 region is CASSQGLAGVLQETQYF. Incomplete CDR3 DNA: TGTGCCAGCAGCCAGGGGCTAGCGGGAGTTCTACAAGAGACG.

This clone occurred many times. Read sequence stops 3 residues before the CDR3 end, and the germline J gene provides the missing end. The chain combines TRBV19 with TRBJ2-2; 10 nucleotides match TRBD1. V lost 6 bases and J lost 5; bases outside the gene matches: 6. The CDR3 contains 15 residues. Germline CDR1 and CDR2: LNHDA and SQIVND (reference sequence). The sequenced part of the CDR3 DNA is TGTGCCAGTAGACCCGGGACAGGGGAGACCGGGGAG. Protein sequence: CASRPGTGETGE. The entire CDR3 sequence reads CASRPGTGETGELFF. Based on the CDR3 plus reference TRBV19 and TRBJ2-2, the full variable domain is DGGITQSPKYLFRKEGQNVTLSCEQNLNHDAMYWYRQDPGQGLRLIYYSQIVNDFQKGDIAEGYSVSREKKESFPLTVTSAQKNPTAFYLCASRPGTGETGELFFGEGSRLTVL.

This clone was seen repeatedly, ten times or more. The read finishes 3 residues shy of the CDR3 end, and the germline J gene is used to complete it. The chain carries TRBV11-2 and TRBJ2-7, with D hard to call. V was clipped by 1 base and J by 6 bases, with 13 bases between them. CDR1 is SGHAT, CDR2 FQNNGV, per germline. This CDR3 is built from 14 residues. This CDR3 reads CASSLGRFTFEQYF. CDR3 DNA (partial): TGTGCCAGCAGCTTAGGGCGGTTTACGTTCGAG.

In its sample, this clone was seen many times. With the read ending 3 residues before the CDR3 end, the germline J gene is used to fill in that end. The V and J genes are TRBV7-8 and TRBJ2-1; the D is unclear. Germline CDR1 is SGHVS and CDR2 is FQNEAQ. The CDR3 loop spans 13 amino acids. V lost 1 base to trimming and J lost 5 bases, with 6 bases between them. The CDR3 bases that were read are TGTGCCAGCAGCTTAGGTCCCGACAATGAG. It codes for CASSLGPDNE. The full CDR3 protein reads CASSLGPDNEQFF.

This clone was recorded at least ten times. The CDR3 goes on 3 residues after the read ends, and that part is filled in from the germline J gene. The chain couples TRBV5-1 to TRBJ2-1, with 7 bases matching TRBD2. The germline CDR1 and CDR2 sequences are SGHRS and YFSETQ. The length of the CDR3 is 16 residues. With 0 bases clipped from V and 3 bases from J, the junction kept 6 bases outside the gene matches. The CDR3 DNA, read in part, is TGCGCCAGCAGCTTGGGGGCGTTAGCGGGCTACAATGAG. As protein: CASSLGALAGYNE. The complete CDR3 reads CASSLGALAGYNEQFF.

This clone showed up many times. The sequence runs out 3 residues before the end of the CDR3; the remainder is reconstructed from the germline J gene. The rearrangement uses TRBV13 and TRBJ2-6; no definite D call. The CDR3 has 14 amino acids. V lost 2 bases and J lost 1, with 3 bases in between. Germline values: CDR1 PRHDT, CDR2 FYEKMQ (reference sequence). The chain's CDR3 is CASSLTSGANVLTF. Incomplete CDR3 DNA: TGTGCCAGCAGCTTAACTTCTGGGGCCAACGTC. Full variable domain (outside the CDR3, taken from reference TRBV13 and TRBJ2-6): AAGVIQSPRHLIKEKRETATLKCYPIPRHDTVYWYQQGPGQDPQFLISFYEKMQSDKGSIPDRFSAQQFSDYHSELNMSSLELGDSALYFCASSLTSGANVLTFGAGSRLTVL.

Many counts were recorded for this clone. Read sequence stops 3 residues before the CDR3 end, and the germline J gene provides the missing end. The genes are TRBV4-1 and TRBJ2-7; maybe TRBD2 (5 bases). The CDR3 has 13 residues. Germline values: CDR1 MGHRA, CDR2 YSYEKL. Trimming cost V 5 bases and J 0 bases, with 8 bases left between them. CDR3 loop: CASSVASSYEQYF. The CDR3 bases that were read are TGCGCCAGCAGCGTAGCGAGCTCCTACGAG.